The entry that follows covers one T cell receptor beta chain sequence. V lost 7 bases and J lost 4, with 20 bases in between. CDR1 and CDR2 (germline): SEHNR, FQNEAQ (reference sequence). The CDR3 has 15 residues. The data are from a study of shared clonotypes between healthy human individuals. Per sorted-subset replicate PCR, input was approximately 200 ng DNA, representing roughly 29,000 T cell genomes. Sequencing was performed with immunoSEQ multiplex PCR; in TCRdb, only in-frame clones are kept and a portion is missing. The data show approximately 82,000 clones, about 61% seen once. This rearrangement joins TRBV7-9 to TRBJ2-7; TRBD1 might be the D (6 bases). Sequencing used memory CD8+ T cells sorted from blood. Subset given: CD45RO+ cells pooled with CCR7-negative TemRA cells. This TCR came from a young man in good health. The CDR3, as DNA: TGTGCCAGCACCTTTTTGGGCAGGGGCCAATACGAGCAGTACTTC. Its protein product is CASTFLGRGQYEQYF.